This TCR beta chain came from a study of cytomegalovirus exposure and HLA in healthy donors. Whole-study results and caveats: In a later analysis, TCR beta V- and J-gene trimming was associated with a missense DCLRE1C variant. The investigators catalogued 150 to 200 TCR beta chains as cytomegalovirus-associated.

Trimming cost V 8 bases and J 3 bases, with 11 bases left between them. CDR3 length: 14 amino acids. Germline V gene sequence: CDR1 SGHDN, CDR2 FVKESK. Vbeta (60) and Jbeta (13) primers were used in the PCR. Assay: immunoSEQ multiplex PCR; the TCRdb copy retains only in-frame clones and omits some. This table has 150,000 to 200,000 clones, roughly 85% appearing once. This clone occurred once. Its antigen is as yet unknown. The clonotype comes from a woman in her forties or fifties in good health and CMV-seronegative. The gene calls are TRBV14 and TRBJ2-6, with D perhaps matching TRBD1 (5 bases). Material for sequencing was PBMCs. In DNA, the CDR3 is TGTGCCAGCGGTGGACACAGTGGGGCCAACGTCCTGACTTTC. As protein: CASGGHSGANVLTF.